This TCR beta chain was sequenced in a study of CD8 T cells in ankylosing spondylitis (dated by TCRdb to the late 2010s). As for the study more broadly: The study set out to find disease-linked TCR variants by profiling T cell receptor beta repertoires in ankylosing spondylitis patients and healthy donors. The full study cohort comprised about 23 ankylosing spondylitis patients and about a hundred healthy donors. Peripheral blood was sampled, and synovial fluid was additionally collected from ankylosing spondylitis patients. Beyond this particular receptor, the publication reports: The disease-linked clones were reported to be significantly enriched in matched synovial fluid samples from ankylosing spondylitis patients. The disease-linked clones had a CD8+ phenotype and were found at relatively low frequencies in peripheral blood. Blood from ankylosing spondylitis patients appeared to be characterized by a TCR beta motif made up of several highly homologous amino acid variants. Some motif variants were previously reported in synovial fluid and blood of reactive arthritis patients, suggesting common disease-initiation mechanisms.

The listed sequencing device is Illumina HiSeq 2500. TCR beta libraries were prepared by quantitative 5'-RACE with molecular barcodes. For the original study's pipeline: A new computational method based on a probabilistic model of VDJ rearrangement was used to identify disease-linked TCR variants. The public reads were run again by TCRdb, first through fastp at Q25 and then through MiXCR, and only productive beta chains were kept. Identical CDR3 protein sequences are pooled into one entry, listed with their most common genes and DNA. The V and J calls here are based on TCRdb, not the publication. Here the sample has about 240,000 distinct CDR3 sequences; about 10% occur a single time. The biggest ten clones account for approximately 6.6% of the sample. The table lists this clonotype with many counts. Its antigen is unknown. Base quality data are lacking; no much larger clone is found one base away.

Cut back by 3 bases and 0 bases, the V and J ends lie 8 bases apart. There are 15 amino acids in the CDR3, from cysteine to phenylalanine inclusive. Only CDR3 DNA is held: 45 bases, read in frame from base 1. According to the germline V gene, CDR1 reads MNHEY and CDR2 reads SVGAGI. The chain employs TRBV6-5 and TRBJ2-2; the D gene cannot be named for sure. The TCR originated in a male donor with ankylosing spondylitis or in good health (not recorded which). The specimen was blood, either unsorted or a sorted T cell fraction (not recorded which). The CDR3 region: CASSYRLANTGELFF. The DNA reads as follows: TGTGCCAGCAGTTATAGGCTAGCGAACACCGGGGAGCTGTTTTTT.